This T cell receptor beta chain is from a study of cytomegalovirus exposure and HLA in healthy donors listed by TCRdb under 2017. Describing the broader study: According to an earlier analysis of 587 of the donors, about 170 million T cells yielded 117 million unique TCR beta sequences and more than 250 Gb of sequence data. The genetic ancestry cluster associated with self-reported Caucasian donors included around four fifths of the 398 genotyped donors. High-throughput TCR immunosequencing, statistical association of individual TCRs with disease status, and machine learning were combined to predict cytomegalovirus infection status. An early release covering about 600 HLA-typed donors comprised about 300 gigabases of sequencing data and tens of millions of unique TCR sequences. A later analysis re-examined previously published TCR beta repertoires from just over 650 donors and added high-resolution HLA genotyping to investigate patterns of TCR occurrence. Among some 410 genotyped donors of the cohort, an average of around 240,000 unique TCR beta nucleotide sequences were sequenced per donor, around 18% of them non-productive. Donor age, sex, ethnicity and CMV serostatus were compiled alongside the repertoire data. Typing coverage differed by locus: A, B, C, DRB1 and DQB1 were typed in about 629-630 donors, DQA1 in about 500, DPA1 in 600 to 610, and DPB1 in 472. The study used immunosequencing to profile the T cell repertoires of several hundred subjects and linked those repertoires to cytomegalovirus serostatus. Both class I and class II loci were covered by HLA typing, at four-digit resolution. All discovery cohort repertoires had been generated on a single sequencing platform. Because of strong linkage in the cohort, four or five DR-DQ haplotypes were treated as single units for association and clustering. A later genetic analysis used genome-wide SNP genotypes for about 60% of the roughly 700 donors, treating that subset as a discovery cohort. Besides the first cohort of approximately 710 subjects, a separate validation cohort made up of roughly 120 different subjects was used. In the later analysis, no new phenotypic data were used to find candidate immune exposures; instead, reliance was placed on TCR beta sequences and their occurrence across donors. To decide whether each TCR beta V gene segment behaved as functional or pseudogenic, an earlier analysis of some 600 of the donors relied on high-throughput TCR beta sequencing. The study aimed to test whether cataloging public T cell receptors could reveal signatures of past pathogen exposure.

Libraries were built with the immunoSEQ multiplex PCR assay. For the multiplex PCR, a mixture combining 60 forward primers for TCR Vbeta segments and 13 reverse primers for TCR Jbeta segments was used. The CDR3 region of rearranged TCR beta genes was amplified from genomic DNA with a multiplex PCR assay. The amplified TCR beta libraries were sequenced on the Illumina HiSeq System as 87-base-pair reads. Concerning the study's data processing: A later analysis tallied some 79 million unique TCR beta chains across the 666 repertoires, and about 10 million of those chains were shared by two or more donors. Raw reads were error-corrected and collapsed into unique sequences by a nearest-neighbor algorithm in which closely related sequences were merged to remove PCR and sequencing errors. To assign V, D and J gene segments, CDR3 sequences were aligned to IMGT reference sequences. For a sequence to be retained, a match of at least six nucleotides to both a V gene segment and a J gene segment was required. Rearrangements were classified as productive when the CDR3 lacked stop codons and remained in frame with V and J, and all other rearrangements were classified as non-productive. Following IMGT convention, CDR3 was defined as the stretch from the second conserved V-encoded cysteine to the conserved J-encoded phenylalanine. The earlier analysis of 550 to 650 of the donors excluded any sequence lacking an unambiguous match to a single V gene segment. In an earlier analysis of 450 to 700 of the donors, V segments were called functional above 56.7% productive rearrangements and were called segregating when the between-donor standard deviation exceeded 5%. To diagnose cytomegalovirus status from the catalog of TCR beta chain sequences, a statistical classification framework was built. In a later analysis, TCR nucleotide sequences were compared against IMGT/GENE-DB human TR gene sequences so that V and J genes could be assigned. Using the TCRdist pipeline, a later analysis assigned CDR3 sequences along with most-parsimonious VDJ recombination scenarios. In a later analysis, each TCR beta chain was defined by its CDR3 amino acid sequence together with its V-gene family, and reads lacking a unique V-gene family were excluded. In a later analysis, a few hundred highly shared, low-generation-probability nucleotide sequences were removed to address suspected cross-contamination and a sequencing artifact. In a later analysis, a clonal expansion index was calculated for each public chain from normalized within-repertoire ranks of inferred template counts. A later analysis computed generation probabilities with a VDJ recombination model fitted to out-of-frame rearrangements, and checked the results against IGoR. In a later analysis, hypergeometric tests were used to score TCR-TCR, TCR-HLA and TCR-CMV co-occurrence, with a repertoire-size bias correction applied to TCR pairs. False discovery rates were estimated in a later analysis by permuting HLA or CMV assignments 20 times. In a later analysis, co-occurring TCRs were grouped using DBSCAN, and TCRdist sequence similarity was added for clustering within HLA-allele-positive subsets. For co-occurrence clustering, repertoires with fewer than 30,000 or more than 120,000 public chains were excluded, along with five or six repertoires with anomalous nucleotide sharing. TCRdb retrieved this table from immuneACCESS and kept in-frame rearrangements only. Not all clones are present; in checked studies, unresolved V genes account for under half, and no reason is known for the remainder. That table gives V, J and clone size, and the DNA gave D and trimming. This sample holds 120,000 to 150,000 clones; roughly 83% were observed only once. The ten largest clones take up around 3.1% of the sample.

The study at large found these results: Broadly in line with IMGT annotations, most TCR beta V segments showed up in productive rearrangements about 90% or about 30% of the time in an earlier analysis of 450 to 750 of the donors. Because HLA typing was missing for some donors at each locus, association tests included only the typed subset. Around 16 rarely observed V segments, including chromosome 9 orphons, were excluded from the earlier analysis of some 590 of the donors because counts were too low. A further reported finding was that TCR beta sequences accurately predicted the HLA-A and HLA-B alleles for most subjects in the first cohort. This cohort had only TCR beta chains sequenced, and the lack of alpha or paired-chain data limited which features could be detected. In a later analysis, 15,000 to 20,000 TCR beta sequences were associated with specific HLA alleles at a false discovery rate of 0.05. A later analysis found that most CMV-associated TCR beta chains appeared HLA-restricted, with HLA associations seemingly driven largely by CMV exposure. The authors suggested that the approach could potentially be generalized to other disease states and immunological phenotypes. While some public TCRs were present in many individuals, most TCR sequences turned up only very rarely across donors. When HLA alleles, especially DR and DQ, strongly co-occurred, TCR associations were difficult to assign to individual alleles. In a later analysis, the rate of TCR association differed among HLA loci, with DRB1 alleles having the most associated TCRs and HLA-C alleles having the fewest. In a later analysis, HLA-associated TCR beta chains were found to be more clonally expanded and to have lower generation probabilities than equally common non-associated chains. A later genetic analysis associated a missense DCLRE1C variant with V-gene and J-gene trimming of TCR beta chains, and an independent cohort replicated the association. Sequencing depth was assumed to be roughly uniform across donors in the presence/absence analyses, though that assumption may not hold. Some IMGT-functional V segments, including TRBV6-2 and TRBV6-3, could not be distinguished by the 87-base-pair reads and were therefore excluded. A cluster of highly shared sequence variants was judged likely to represent a technical artifact of the sequencing pipeline. In both the original and validation cohorts, the classifier was reported to diagnose cytomegalovirus status with high specificity and sensitivity. Compared with the roughly 670-donor mean, donors in an Asian-associated ancestry cluster had fewer N-insertions in productive TCRs, according to a later genetic analysis. The study gave a list of 150 to 200 TCR beta chains associated with cytomegalovirus. In a later analysis, several top co-occurrence clusters were reported to appear linked to parvovirus B19, influenza, CMV and Epstein-Barr virus. Immune exposure information for the cohort was limited to CMV serostatus. In vitro tests confirmed that three of the cytomegalovirus-associated TCR beta chains recognize cytomegalovirus antigens. Correlated functional status among segregating V segments might reflect linkage disequilibrium, but an unknown experimental factor could not be ruled out.

The cohort comprised around 690 healthy bone marrow donors. Cohort members were all nominally healthy when sampled, although unrecorded immune exposures were likely present. The donor was CMV seronegative and was included in the group of hundreds of seronegative cohort members. Each donor provided a peripheral blood sample, and peripheral blood mononuclear cells were used for TCR beta sequencing. The Qiagen DNeasy Blood Extraction Kit was used to extract genomic DNA from the blood cell samples. Based on the germline V gene, the CDR1 and CDR2 sequences are SGHTA and FQGNSA. Including cysteine and phenylalanine, the CDR3 has 13 amino acids. The CDR3 DNA has 39 bases and is translated from base 1. The V end loses 5 bases and the J end loses 5 bases, and a stretch of 10 bases separates them. As regards this clone: Its binding antigen is unknown. There are no base qualities to consult, and no much larger clone falls within one base.

The origin of this receptor is a female donor in good health and CMV-seronegative. The chain is made from TRBV7-2 and TRBJ1-5; there is no confident call for the D gene. The sample consisted of PBMCs. CDR3 sequence: CASSPRGDQPQHF. The sequence in DNA is TGTGCCAGCAGCCCCAGAGGAGATCAGCCCCAGCATTTT. Joined to the reference TRBV7-2 and TRBJ1-5 proteins, this CDR3 gives the full variable domain: GAGVSQSPSNKVTEKGKDVELRCDPISGHTALYWYRQSLGQGLEFLIYFQGNSAPDKSGLPSDRFSAERTGGSVSTLTIQRTQQEDSAVYLCASSPRGDQPQHFGDGTRLSIL.